A single sample is the source of the 16 T cell receptor beta chains below, sequenced in a study of blood T cell repertoires in COVID-19. Sequenced by immunoSEQ multiplex PCR; TCRdb stores in-frame clones only, minus some. The repertoire includes roughly 120,000 clones, less than 90% of them detected once, and approximately 2.3% sits in the top ten. Material: peripheral blood. The receptors stem from a man aged 30-40 years with acute or convalescent COVID-19.

The chain is built from TRBV5-5 and TRBJ2-5; 11 nucleotides align to TRBD2. The CDR3 has 14 amino acids. In germline, CDR1 is SGHKS, CDR2 YYEKEE (reference sequence). Trimming cost V 3 bases and J 6 bases; bases outside gene matches: 4. CDR3 nucleotides: TGTGCCAGCAGCTGGGGGACTAGCGGACAGACCCAGTACTTC. Its protein is CASSWGTSGQTQYF.

The chain uses TRBV9 and TRBJ2-3, with 8 bases identical to TRBD2. Germline V gene lookup returns CDR1 SGDLS and CDR2 YYNGEE. V dropped 4 bases and J dropped 2; count of bases not matched to a gene: 6. This CDR3 spans 15 amino acids. Here the CDR3 reads CASSQEAGVTDTQYF. The CDR3 DNA is TGTGCCAGCAGCCAAGAAGCGGGAGTCACAGATACGCAGTATTTT.

The rearrangement joins TRBV12-3 or TRBV12-4 to TRBJ1-2; 8 nucleotides match TRBD1. After removal of 7 bases from V and 6 bases from J, the junction contained 4 bases not matched to a gene. The CDR3 totals 12 residues. The CDR3 loop reads CASTPGGHGYTF. The CDR3 DNA reads TGTGCCAGCACCCCAGGGGGCCATGGCTACACCTTC.

This clone was detected a few times. V and J are TRBV18 and TRBJ2-7, with a weak D call TRBD1 (6 bases). Per the germline V gene, CDR1 is KGHSH and CDR2 is LQKENI. Trimming stripped 6 bases from V and 2 bases from J, with 11 bases between. This CDR3 is 13 amino acids long. Written as DNA, the CDR3 is TGTGCCAGCTCCGAAGCAGGGGCCTACGAGCAGTACTTC. Protein: CASSEAGAYEQYF.

The chain is built from TRBV18 and TRBJ2-7; D not certain. This CDR3 comprises 14 residues. Trimming removed 0 bases from V and 4 bases from J, with 10 bases in between. CDR1 is KGHSH and CDR2 is LQKENI in the germline V gene. DNA of the CDR3: TGTGCCAGCTCACCACCCGCGAGAGAATACGAGCAGTACTTC. As protein: CASSPPAREYEQYF.

This chain uses TRBV5-5 with TRBJ1-5; 7 nucleotides align to TRBD1. This CDR3 contains 18 residues. Unmatched junction bases numbered 10, after V lost 0 bases and J lost 1 base. Germline V gene lookup returns CDR1 SGHKS and CDR2 YYEKEE (reference sequence). The CDR3 DNA reads as TGTGCCAGCAGCTTGGATCGTGAAGGGGGCAGGAGCAATCAGCCCCAGCATTTT. It translates to CASSLDREGGRSNQPQHF.

The chain carries TRBV18 and TRBJ1-1, with D possibly being TRBD1 (6 bases). Germline CDR1 reads KGHSH; CDR2 reads LQKENI. V was trimmed by 8 bases and J by 3 bases, leaving 16 bases between them. The CDR3 sequence is 14 residues long. CDR3 region: CASTLQGIDTEAFF. DNA for the CDR3: TGTGCCAGCACATTACAGGGTATCGACACTGAAGCTTTCTTT.

V gene TRBV2 combines with J gene TRBJ2-3; TRBD2 might be the D (5 bases). V gave up 4 bases and J gave up 2 bases, with 7 bases separating them. Per the germline V gene, CDR1 is SNHLY and CDR2 is FYNNEI. The CDR3 contains 13 residues. The CDR3: CASSVRDTDTQYF. As DNA, the CDR3 is TGTGCCAGCAGTGTTCGGGACACAGATACGCAGTATTTT. Drawing the rest from reference TRBV2 and TRBJ2-3, the complete variable domain is EPEVTQTPSHQVTQMGQEVILRCVPISNHLYFYWYRQILGQKVEFLVSFYNNEISEKSEIFDDQFSVERPDGSNFTLKIRSTKLEDSAMYFCASSVRDTDTQYFGPGTRLTVL.

The chain carries TRBV6-6 and TRBJ2-7; a possible D gene is TRBD2 (6 bases). V was shortened by 2 bases and J by 2 bases, with 13 bases between the two germline ends. CDR3 length: 15 amino acids. Germline values: CDR1 MNHNY, CDR2 SVGAGI (reference sequence). CDR3 bases: TGTGCCAGCAGTTACGGCGGGACTGGTACCTACGAGCAGTACTTC. It translates to CASSYGGTGTYEQYF.

This chain joins TRBV7-9 and TRBJ1-1; the D gene is possibly TRBD1 (5 bases). V lost 5 bases to trimming and J lost 5 bases, with 15 bases between them. The CDR3 runs to 14 residues. Germline loops: CDR1 SEHNR, CDR2 FQNEAQ (reference sequence). CDR3 sequence (DNA): TGTGCCAGCAGCCTCACCCAGGGTACTACTGAAGCTTTCTTT. Translating it yields CASSLTQGTTEAFF. The full variable domain, rest sourced from reference TRBV7-9 and TRBJ1-1, is DTGVSQNPRHKITKRGQNVTFRCDPISEHNRLYWYRQTLGQGPEFLTYFQNEAQLEKSRLLSDRFSAERPKGSFSTLEIQRTEQGDSAMYLCASSLTQGTTEAFFGQGTRLTVV.

This clone was found once. The chain is built from TRBV5-1 and TRBJ1-5; TRBD1 aligns across 8 bases. The junction had 1 base not matched to a gene; V was cut back by 3 bases and J by 2 bases. Per the germline V gene, CDR1 is SGHRS and CDR2 is YFSETQ. This CDR3 is 14 amino acids long. As DNA, the CDR3 is TGCGCCAGCAGCTCGGGACAGGGCAATCAGCCCCAGCATTTT. This translates into CASSSGQGNQPQHF.

The chain couples TRBV18 to TRBJ2-5, with 8 bases aligning to TRBD2. The germline V gene encodes CDR1 KGHSH and CDR2 LQKENI. Germline trimming cut 2 bases from V and 5 bases from J; bases unmatched to any gene: 7. There are 15 residues in the CDR3. The DNA for the CDR3 is TGTGCCAGCTCACCATGGTTGGCTAGCGGGGAGACCCAGTACTTC. Translating it yields CASSPWLASGETQYF.

V is TRBV7-3 and J is TRBJ2-7; TRBD2 is a possible D gene (5 bases). Per germline, CDR1 SGHTA and CDR2 FQGTGA. There are 13 residues in the CDR3. V lost 5 bases and J lost 6, with 14 bases in between. CDR3 amino acids: CASSPRGGLEQYF. DNA of the CDR3: TGTGCCAGCAGCCCCCGCGGAGGACTCGAGCAGTACTTC.

The chain couples TRBV6-4 to TRBJ2-7; 10 bases agree with TRBD2. This CDR3 contains 14 residues. V was clipped by 5 bases and J by 3 bases; unmatched bases: 4. The germline CDR1 and CDR2 sequences are MRHNA and SNTAGT. CDR3 DNA sequence: TGTGCCAGCAGTCTAGCGGGAGAGAACTACGAGCAGTACTTC. Its translation: CASSLAGENYEQYF.

The CDR3 protein is CATGTSGGEQFF. CDR3 nucleotide sequence: TGTGCCACCGGGACTAGCGGGGGGGAGCAGTTCTTC. The chain couples TRBV6-4 to TRBJ2-1, with 15 bases fitting TRBD2. V was pared by 10 bases and J by 10 bases, with 2 bases of the junction left unmatched. Germline CDR1 is MRHNA and CDR2 is SNTAGT. The CDR3 has 12 residues.

The chain carries TRBV7-2 and TRBJ1-5; D is possibly TRBD1 (5 bases). Germline CDR1 SGHTA, CDR2 FQGNSA. Trimming cost V 5 bases and J 6 bases, with 11 bases left between them. The CDR3 extends over 13 amino acids. The CDR3: CASSQGGGQPQHF. Written as DNA, the CDR3 is TGTGCCAGCAGCCAGGGCGGGGGTCAGCCCCAGCATTTT.